This entry is about one TCR beta chain. Its antigen is unidentified. The sample holds other DNA sequences that translate to the same CDR3. Assay used: immunoSEQ multiplex PCR; TCRdb lists only in-frame clones, some missing. This sample has some 170,000 clones, with about 96% found just once. The data belong to a study of cytomegalovirus exposure and HLA in healthy donors. The CDR3 totals 15 residues. The V gene's germline CDR1 is KGHSH and CDR2 LQKENI. Trimming pared 2 bases from V and 1 base from J, leaving 11 bases between. Findings and caveats of the study: It was found in a later analysis that first-cohort TCR clusters tended to co-occur in the 100 to 150 validation repertoires. Specific recognition of CMV antigens was confirmed in vitro for three chains (all CMV-associated). The authors listed around 150 TCR beta chains as cytomegalovirus-associated.

The sample comprised PBMCs. The gene calls are TRBV18 and TRBJ1-1; D is perhaps TRBD1 (5 bases). The sequence came from a woman between 18 and 29 years old in good health and CMV-seronegative. The CDR3 DNA reads TGTGCCAGCTCACCAAGGCAGGGTGAGAACACTGAAGCTTTCTTT. Residues: CASSPRQGENTEAFF.